This is a list of T cell receptor beta chains from one sample in a study of T cells after yellow fever vaccination. TCRdb reprocessed the 5' RACE reads with MiXCR, giving one entry per CDR3 protein. The table shows 500,000 to 650,000 distinct CDR3 sequences, with approximately 13% occurring only once. The source was PBMCs, collected on the day of the yellow fever booster vaccination. The source is a man in his thirties or forties who received the YFV17D yellow fever vaccine. Both conserved end residues are part of each CDR3. A D gene is named only where the DNA matches it firmly. Some rows have no size entry. The others give once, few or many, or a class for an expanded clone.

d_gene	abundance	v_gene	j_gene	CDR3nt	CDR3aa
.	few	TRBV11-2	TRBJ2-4	TGTGCCAGCAGCTTACCAGGGGGGGAGGGCCGGGCCAAAAACATTCAGTACTTC	CASSLPGGEGRAKNIQYF
.	.	TRBV5-1	TRBJ1-1	TGCGCCAGCAGAATTTACGACAGGCCCACTGAAGCTTTCTTT	CASRIYDRPTEAFF
TRBD2	.	TRBV11-2	TRBJ2-7	TGTGCCAGCAGCTCTGAGGCGGGAGGGATTGAGCAGTACTTC	CASSSEAGGIEQYF
TRBD2	.	TRBV5-5	TRBJ2-7	TGTGCCAGCAGCTACCCTTCGGGGGAAGACTCTCTCTTAGCGGGAGGCGAGCAGTACTTC	CASSYPSGEDSLLAGGEQYF
TRBD1	few	TRBV7-4	TRBJ1-1	TGTGCCAGCAGCCTAGCCGGGACAGGGGGTTTTTGGGCTTTCTTT	CASSLAGTGGFWAFF
TRBD2	.	TRBV7-2	TRBJ2-1	TGTGCCAGCAGTGAAAGACTAGCGGGAGCCTACAATGAGCAGTTCTTC	CASSERLAGAYNEQFF
.	.	TRBV12-3/TRBV12-4	TRBJ1-1	TGTGCCACGTCCTTGGACGTGTCTGAAGCTTTCTTT	CATSLDVSEAFF
.	few	TRBV4-3	TRBJ2-2	TGCGCCAGCAGCCAAGGACACAGGACCGGGGAGCTGTTTTTT	CASSQGHRTGELFF
TRBD2	few	TRBV6-2/TRBV6-3	TRBJ2-1	TGTGCCAGCAGCTGGACTAGCGGGAGTGGAAATGAGCAGTTCTTC	CASSWTSGSGNEQFF
TRBD2	few	TRBV3-1	TRBJ2-3	TGTGCCAGCAGCCAAGACATAGCGGGAGGGCCTATAGATACGCAGTATTTT	CASSQDIAGGPIDTQYF
TRBD2	many	TRBV4-3	TRBJ2-6	TGCGCCAGCAGCCAGGGGGGGTCGGGAAGCGGGGCCAACGTCCTGACTTTC	CASSQGGSGSGANVLTF
.	.	TRBV5-1	TRBJ1-2	TGCGCCAGCAGCTTGGAGGGGAAGGGCCTCTATGGCTACACCTTC	CASSLEGKGLYGYTF
TRBD1	few	TRBV6-2/TRBV6-3	TRBJ2-7	TGTGCCAGCAGTGACAGGGTCCCCTACGAGCAGTACTTC	CASSDRVPYEQYF
TRBD1	.	TRBV12-3/TRBV12-4	TRBJ2-7	TGTGCCAGCTCGGACAGGGGTTTGAGCGAGCAGTACTTC	CASSDRGLSEQYF
.	.	TRBV21-1	TRBJ2-3	TGTGCCAGGGGGGGGGGAGACACAGATACGCAGTATTTT	CARGGGDTDTQYF
TRBD1	few	TRBV6-2/TRBV6-3	TRBJ2-2	TGTGCCAGCAGTAGAATGGGTACAGGGGCGAACACCGGGGAGCTGTTTTTT	CASSRMGTGANTGELFF
.	.	TRBV7-9	TRBJ2-2	TGTGCCAGCAGCCAACCCACAGGTTTGACGAACACCGGGGAGCTGTTTTTT	CASSQPTGLTNTGELFF
TRBD1	.	TRBV5-1	TRBJ1-2	TGCGCCAGTACCGGGACAGGGCCGTCCAACTATGGCTACACCTTC	CASTGTGPSNYGYTF
.	.	TRBV7-6	TRBJ2-2	TGTGCCAGCAGCTTAGCAGCCCATACAGTATTCACCGGGGAGCTGTTTTTT	CASSLAAHTVFTGELFF
.	.	TRBV7-2	TRBJ1-5	TGTGCCAGCAGCCTGGCCCAGGGTTCTTATCAGCCCCAGCATTTT	CASSLAQGSYQPQHF
TRBD2	.	TRBV20-1	TRBJ2-3	TGCAGTGCGACACGATCTCTAGCGGGAGCTGGAGATACGCAGTATTTT	CSATRSLAGAGDTQYF
TRBD1	.	TRBV30	TRBJ1-5	TGTGCCTTATCCGAGACAGGGGATCAGCCCCAGCATTTT	CALSETGDQPQHF
TRBD2	.	TRBV30	TRBJ2-3	TGTGCCTGGGCCGGATTTCTTAGCGGGAGAGTCACAGATACGCAGTATTTT	CAWAGFLSGRVTDTQYF
.	.	TRBV11-2	TRBJ2-7	TGTGCCAGCAGTCGGACAGACCGGGAGCAGTACTTC	CASSRTDREQYF
.	few	TRBV30	TRBJ1-2	TGTGCCCGGGGATTCAGCGGCGGCTACACCTTC	CARGFSGGYTF
.	.	TRBV24-1	TRBJ2-2	TGTGCCACCAGTGATTACTCCAGGAGCACCGGGGAGCTGTTTTTT	CATSDYSRSTGELFF
TRBD1	.	TRBV30	TRBJ2-3	TGTGCCTGGAGTAGGGGACAGCCCGCAGATACGCAGTATTTT	CAWSRGQPADTQYF
TRBD2	.	TRBV30	TRBJ2-3	TGTGCCTGGAGTTCCCGGGGAGGGGCAACAGATACGCAGTATTTT	CAWSSRGGATDTQYF
.	few	TRBV10-3	TRBJ2-2	TGTGCCATCACCCCTGGGGGCGACACCGGGGAGCTGTTTTTT	CAITPGGDTGELFF
.	few	TRBV7-3	TRBJ2-1	TGTGCCAGCAGCTCTCCAGGTTTTGAGCAGTTCTTC	CASSSPGFEQFF
TRBD1	few	TRBV29-1	TRBJ2-4	TGCAGCGTTAGGCCGGGACAGGGCAGAGTCGGGGTGGAAAACATTCAGTACTTC	CSVRPGQGRVGVENIQYF
TRBD1	.	TRBV29-1	TRBJ1-2	TGCAGCGTTGGAGGGAGAGGGGGCGCGGGAGGCTACACCTTC	CSVGGRGGAGGYTF
.	.	TRBV28	TRBJ2-7	TGTGCCAGCAGGGGGGACACCGCCTACGAGCAGTACTTC	CASRGDTAYEQYF
.	few	TRBV19	TRBJ1-1	TGTGCCAGTAGTATAGTACAGGGCGACACTGAAGCTTTCTTT	CASSIVQGDTEAFF
TRBD2	few	TRBV29-1	TRBJ2-5	TGCAGTGCTGGATTGGGTAGCGGGAGTTATGAGACCCAGTACTTC	CSAGLGSGSYETQYF
.	.	TRBV5-1	TRBJ1-2	TGCGCCAGCATCTCAAATCCGGGCGATGGAGGCTACACCTTC	CASISNPGDGGYTF
TRBD1	.	TRBV14	TRBJ2-5	TGTGCCAGCAGCCAAGTCAGGACAGGGCAAGAGACCCAGTACTTC	CASSQVRTGQETQYF
TRBD2	few	TRBV20-1	TRBJ2-7	TGCAGTGCTAGGGTCCTAGCGGGTAACGAGCAGTACTTC	CSARVLAGNEQYF
TRBD2	few	TRBV12-3/TRBV12-4	TRBJ2-1	TGTGCCAGCAGTTTTTACCTAGCGGGAGGGGATGAGCAGTTCTTC	CASSFYLAGGDEQFF
.	.	TRBV5-1	TRBJ1-1	TGCGCCAGCAGCTTGGCAACTGTTAATGAAGCTTTCTTT	CASSLATVNEAFF
.	many	TRBV3-1	TRBJ2-7	TGTGCCAGCAGCCAGAGGAGCTCCTACGAGCAGTACTTC	CASSQRSSYEQYF
.	.	TRBV20-1	TRBJ2-3	TGCAGTGCTAGAGATGAGACGTCAGGGTCCCGACGGTTAGATAGCACAGATACGCAGTATTTT	CSARDETSGSRRLDSTDTQYF
.	.	TRBV3-1	TRBJ2-5	TGTGCCAGCAGCCAAAGAGGCCAGCAAGAGACCCAGTACTTC	CASSQRGQQETQYF
.	many	TRBV5-1	TRBJ1-1	TGCGCCAGCAGCCTCGAACGTGGGAACACTGAAGCTTTCTTT	CASSLERGNTEAFF
.	.	TRBV11-2	TRBJ2-7	TGTGCCAGCAGCTTTAGCGCATCCCACGAGCAGTACTTC	CASSFSASHEQYF
.	.	TRBV28	TRBJ2-7	TGTGCCAGCAGGGCCGGGGTAGACCTTTACGAGCAGTACTTC	CASRAGVDLYEQYF
.	few	TRBV5-1	TRBJ2-7	TGCGCCAGCAGCTTGGCCCCAGGGTCCCAGTACGAGCAGTACTTC	CASSLAPGSQYEQYF
.	.	TRBV5-1	TRBJ1-6	TGCGCCAGCAGCTTGGATCGGGGGCTAAATTCACCCCTCCACTTT	CASSLDRGLNSPLHF
.	.	TRBV30	TRBJ2-7	TGTGCCTGGAAGGGACTGCACTACGAGCAGTACTTC	CAWKGLHYEQYF
.	few	TRBV2	TRBJ2-1	TGTGCCAGCAGTGAAGTTGGCCCAGGGTTCAATGAGCAGTTCTTC	CASSEVGPGFNEQFF